This passage covers 21 T cell receptor beta chains from one sample sequenced in a study of cytomegalovirus exposure and HLA in healthy donors. The PCR made use of 60 Vbeta and 13 Jbeta primers. TCRdb's copy holds only in-frame clones and misses some; the assay was immunoSEQ multiplex PCR. Found here are 200,000 to 250,000 clones, 77% of them singletons; the top ten hold 2.5% to 3.5%. Sequencing was performed on PBMCs. These receptors came from a woman aged 55-70 years in good health and CMV-seropositive.

This clone was counted only a few times. The chain couples TRBV2 to TRBJ2-3; 9 bases fit TRBD2. V gave up 4 bases and J gave up 5 bases; unmatched junction bases: 7. The CDR3 covers 15 residues. Per germline, CDR1 SNHLY and CDR2 FYNNEI. CDR3 residues: CASSVRTSARDTQYF. CDR3 nucleotide sequence: TGTGCCAGCAGTGTCCGGACTAGCGCCAGAGATACGCAGTATTTT.

This clone appeared a few times. The rearrangement uses TRBV30 and TRBJ1-6; D unclear. CDR1 GTSNPN and CDR2 SVGIG come from the germline V gene (reference sequence). V lost 2 bases and J lost 9, with 8 bases in between. The CDR3 contains 12 residues. CDR3 residues: CAWSPSFSPLHF. CDR3 sequence (DNA): TGTGCCTGGAGTCCGTCTTTTTCACCCCTCCACTTT.

V usage is TRBV2 and J usage is TRBJ2-3; TRBD2 is a possible D gene (6 bases). CDR1 SNHLY and CDR2 FYNNEI come from the germline V gene. Between the trimmed V and J ends, which lost 5 bases and 4 bases, there was a span of 16 bases. The CDR3 sequence is 15 residues long. The CDR3 protein is CASSLEGLGADTQYF. CDR3 nucleotide sequence: TGTGCCAGCAGTTTGGAGGGTTTAGGGGCAGATACGCAGTATTTT.

The chain links TRBV19 to TRBJ2-1; tentatively, D is TRBD2 (5 bases). CDR1 and CDR2 (germline): LNHDA, SQIVND (reference sequence). The ends were cut back, 5 bases at V and 5 bases at J, with 16 bases in the middle. The CDR3 runs to 15 residues. CDR3 bases: TGTGCCAGTAGTTCGCGGACTTGGACCGACAATGAGCAGTTCTTC. This sequence encodes CASSSRTWTDNEQFF.

About this clone itself: An end of the junction differs from the germline gene, which may be a read error. The J gene is TRBJ1-6, the V gene TRBV7-9; no firm D call. This CDR3 has 16 amino acids. Looked up from germline, CDR1 is SEHNR and CDR2 is FQNEAQ (reference sequence). DNA of the CDR3: TGTTCCAGCAGCTTAAGGTTATCGGGGTCGTATTCACCCCTCCACTTT. Translating it yields CSSSLRLSGSYSPLHF.

The V call is TRBV7-9, the J call TRBJ1-4, with D perhaps matching TRBD1 (6 bases). The germline V and J ends were trimmed by 5 bases and 5 bases, with 12 bases remaining between them. The V gene's germline CDR1 is SEHNR and CDR2 FQNEAQ (reference sequence). The CDR3 is 14 residues long. The CDR3 nucleotides read TGTGCCAGCAGCGTCGGGCAGGGGAATGAAAAACTGTTTTTT. It codes for CASSVGQGNEKLFF.

The rearrangement links TRBV14 to TRBJ2-7; maybe TRBD1 (5 bases). The V end lost 3 bases, the J end lost 6 bases, and 6 bases lay between the germline ends. The CDR3 consists of 11 residues. Per the germline V gene, CDR1 is SGHDN and CDR2 is FVKESK. CDR3 region: CASSHQGEQYF. The CDR3 DNA sequence: TGTGCCAGCAGCCATCAGGGCGAGCAGTACTTC.

V and J are TRBV7-7 and TRBJ2-5, with D maybe TRBD1 (6 bases). The J call is in doubt because the DNA end fits TRBJ2-7 better. The CDR3 runs to 15 residues. CDR1 and CDR2 (germline): SSHAT, FNYEAQ (reference sequence). Here the CDR3 reads CASSPRQVLSYEQYF. CDR3 bases: TGTGCCAGCAGCCCGAGACAGGTGCTCTCCTACGAGCAGTACTTC.

The rearrangement uses TRBV18 and TRBJ2-7; 9 bases fit TRBD2. Germline V gene data show CDR1 as KGHSH and CDR2 as LQKENI. The CDR3 sequence is 15 residues long. Trimming cost V 3 bases and J 6 bases; bases outside gene matches: 9. DNA of the CDR3: TGTGCCAGCTCACCTATAGCGGGAGCGGAGTCCGAGCAGTACTTC. It translates to CASSPIAGAESEQYF. The whole variable domain, remainder taken from reference TRBV18 and TRBJ2-7, is NAGVMQNPRHLVRRRGQEARLRCSPMKGHSHVYWYRQLPEEGLKFMVYLQKENIIDESGMPKERFSAEFPKEGPSILRIQQVVRGDSAAYFCASSPIAGAESEQYFGPGTRLTVT.

Here the CDR3 reads CASSEVYFLRSPLHF. The DNA for the CDR3 is TGTGCCAGCAGTGAAGTATACTTTCTTCGGTCACCCCTCCACTTT. This rearrangement joins TRBV6-1 to TRBJ1-6; no definite D call. V shed 1 base and J shed 10 bases, with 14 bases lying between them. This CDR3 has 15 amino acids. Germline V lookup: CDR1 MNHNS, CDR2 SASEGT.

The chain employs TRBV7-6 and TRBJ2-3, with TRBD2 identical over 15 bases. The CDR3 totals 16 residues. Trimming removed 5 bases from V and 5 bases from J; junction bases left unmatched: 5. Germline V gene data show CDR1 as SGHVS and CDR2 as FNYEAQ. DNA of the CDR3: TGTGCCAGCAGCCCGGGACTAGCGGGAGGTCAAGATACGCAGTATTTT. Its translation: CASSPGLAGGQDTQYF. Full variable domain (rest looked up from reference TRBV7-6 and TRBJ2-3): GAGVSQSPRYKVTKRGQDVALRCDPISGHVSLYWYRQALGQGPEFLTYFNYEAQQDKSGLPNDRFSAERPEGSISTLTIQRTEQRDSAMYRCASSPGLAGGQDTQYFGPGTRLTVL.

The chain employs TRBV7-3 and TRBJ2-1, with D possibly being TRBD1 (6 bases). Germline V gene lookup returns CDR1 SGHTA and CDR2 FQGTGA. Trimming stripped 6 bases from V and 9 bases from J, with 15 bases between. The CDR3 sequence is 13 residues long. This chain's CDR3 is CASSYTGRSEQFF. The CDR3 DNA follows: TGTGCCAGCAGTTATACAGGGCGGAGTGAGCAGTTCTTC.

The rearrangement links TRBV21-1 to TRBJ2-7; the D call TRBD1 from the table was never checked on the DNA. TRBV21-1 is classified as a pseudogene. The CDR3 is 13 amino acids. CDR3 bases: TGTGCCAGCAGTAGACAGGGCCCCTACGAGCAGTACTTC. It encodes CASSRQGPYEQYF.

The rearrangement joins TRBV18 to TRBJ2-7, with 10 nucleotides matching TRBD1. V dropped 8 bases and J dropped 5; count of bases not matched to a gene: 6. Germline CDR1 is KGHSH and CDR2 is LQKENI. CDR3 size: 13 residues. The CDR3 spells CASGGQGGNEQYF. CDR3 coding DNA: TGTGCCAGCGGAGGACAGGGGGGCAACGAGCAGTACTTC.

This chain links TRBV7-2 with TRBJ2-1, with TRBD2 matching 10 bases. Looked up from germline, CDR1 is SGHTA and CDR2 is FQGNSA. The trim removed 3 bases at V and 4 bases at J, leaving 6 bases unmatched. CDR3 length: 16 residues. CDR3 bases: TGTGCCAGCAGCTTCAGAAGCGGGGGGGTATACAATGAGCAGTTCTTC. It encodes CASSFRSGGVYNEQFF.

The chain uses TRBV11-3 and TRBJ2-2; possible D gene TRBD2, 5 bases. This CDR3 has 16 residues. CDR1 SGHNT and CDR2 YENEEA come from the germline V gene. V shed 5 bases and J shed 3 bases, with 16 bases lying between them. This chain's CDR3 is CASSPKVGVYTGELFF. CDR3 in DNA: TGTGCCAGCAGCCCAAAGGTCGGGGTCTACACCGGGGAGCTGTTTTTT.

V is TRBV25-1 and J is TRBJ1-2; D is undetermined. V lost 2 bases, J lost 8 bases, and 15 bases lay in between. The V gene's germline CDR1 is MGHDK and CDR2 SYGVNS. This CDR3 has 14 amino acids. CDR3 amino acids: CASSEQVPRGGYTF. The DNA of the CDR3 is TGTGCCAGCAGTGAACAAGTTCCCCGGGGAGGCTACACCTTC.

The chain recombines TRBV10-2 with TRBJ1-1, with a possible D match to TRBD1 (6 bases). Between the trimmed V and J ends, which lost 5 bases and 8 bases, there was a span of 9 bases. The CDR3 covers 11 residues. Germline V gene sequence: CDR1 WSHSY, CDR2 SAAADI. The CDR3 bases are TGCGCCAGCAGTTGGACAGACGAAGCTTTCTTT. Its translation: CASSWTDEAFF.

This clone was counted only a few times. The V gene is TRBV7-2, the J gene TRBJ2-2, with 10 bases that match TRBD2. V dropped 5 bases and J dropped 6; count of bases not matched to a gene: 12. The CDR3 extends over 17 amino acids. CDR1 and CDR2 (germline): SGHTA, FQGNSA. As DNA, the CDR3 is TGTGCCAGCAGCCCCCCAGCGTTAGCGGGGGGACCCGGGGAGCTGTTTTTT. Protein product: CASSPPALAGGPGELFF. The full variable domain, its missing parts supplied by reference TRBV7-2 and TRBJ2-2, is GAGVSQSPSNKVTEKGKDVELRCDPISGHTALYWYRQSLGQGLEFLIYFQGNSAPDKSGLPSDRFSAERTGGSVSTLTIQRTQQEDSAVYLCASSPPALAGGPGELFFGEGSRLTVL.

This clone has more than one count but fewer than ten. The V call is TRBV30, the J call TRBJ2-1; D call uncertain. There are 13 residues in the CDR3. Germline-derived CDR1 and CDR2 are GTSNPN and SVGIG (reference sequence). Trimming cost V 4 bases and J 6 bases, with 13 bases left between them. CDR3 nucleotide sequence: TGTGCCTGGACCCCACGAGGCGCCAATGAGCAGTTCTTC. It yields the protein CAWTPRGANEQFF. Full variable domain (remainder filled in from reference TRBV30 and TRBJ2-1): SQTIHQWPATLVQPVGSPLSLECTVEGTSNPNLYWYRQAAGRGLQLLFYSVGIGQISSEVPQNLSASRPQDRQFILSSKKLLLSDSGFYLCAWTPRGANEQFFGPGTRLTVL.

This clone showed up just a few times. The DNA for the CDR3 is TGTGCCAGCAGCAAAGAGGAGGGGACAACTAATGAAAAACTGTTTTTT. Protein sequence: CASSKEEGTTNEKLFF. The chain combines TRBV21-1 with TRBJ1-4. TRBV21-1 is given as a pseudogene. The CDR3 has 16 amino acids.